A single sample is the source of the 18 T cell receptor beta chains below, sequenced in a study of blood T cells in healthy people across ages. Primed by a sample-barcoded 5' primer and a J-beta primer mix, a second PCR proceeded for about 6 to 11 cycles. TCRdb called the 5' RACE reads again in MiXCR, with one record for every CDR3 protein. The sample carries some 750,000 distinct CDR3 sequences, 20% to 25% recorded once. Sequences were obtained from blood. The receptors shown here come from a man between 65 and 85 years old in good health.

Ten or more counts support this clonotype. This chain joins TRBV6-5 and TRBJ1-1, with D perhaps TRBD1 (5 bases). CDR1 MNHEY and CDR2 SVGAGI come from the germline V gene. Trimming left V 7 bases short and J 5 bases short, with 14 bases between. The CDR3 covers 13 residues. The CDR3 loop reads CASNYQGSTEAFF. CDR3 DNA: TGTGCCAGCAACTACCAGGGTAGTACTGAAGCTTTCTTT.

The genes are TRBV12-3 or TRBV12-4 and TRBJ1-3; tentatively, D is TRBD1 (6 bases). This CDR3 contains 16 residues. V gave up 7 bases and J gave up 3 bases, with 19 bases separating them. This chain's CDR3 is CASILRGAVYGNTIYF. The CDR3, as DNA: TGTGCCAGCATCTTAAGGGGGGCCGTGTATGGAAACACCATATATTTT.

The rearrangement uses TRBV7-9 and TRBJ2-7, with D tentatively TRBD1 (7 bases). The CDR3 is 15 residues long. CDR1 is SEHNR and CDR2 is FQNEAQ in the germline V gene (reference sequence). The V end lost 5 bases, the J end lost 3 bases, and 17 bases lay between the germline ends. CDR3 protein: CASSQPRQGGYEQYV. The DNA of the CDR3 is TGTGCCAGCAGCCAACCTCGACAGGGAGGCTACGAGCAGTACGTC.

The CDR3 loop reads CSARAPVGYTGELFF. The CDR3 DNA reads as TGCAGTGCTAGAGCGCCCGTAGGGTACACCGGGGAGCTGTTTTTT. The rearrangement uses TRBV20-1 and TRBJ2-2; D call uncertain. The CDR3 runs to 15 residues. CDR1 DFQATT and CDR2 SNEGSKA come from the germline V gene (reference sequence). Trimming shortened V by 1 base and J by 3 bases, and 12 bases separated the two germline ends.

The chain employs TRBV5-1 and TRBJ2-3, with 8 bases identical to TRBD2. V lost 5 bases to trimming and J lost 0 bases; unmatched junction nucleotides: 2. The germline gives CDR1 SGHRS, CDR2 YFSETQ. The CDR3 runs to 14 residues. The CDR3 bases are TGCGCCAGCAGGCGGGAGGCTAGCACAGATACGCAGTATTTT. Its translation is CASRREASTDTQYF. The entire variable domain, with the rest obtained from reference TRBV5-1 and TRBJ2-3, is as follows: KAGVTQTPRYLIKTRGQQVTLSCSPISGHRSVSWYQQTPGQGLQFLFEYFSETQRNKGNFPGRFSGRQFSNSRSEMNVSTLELGDSALYLCASRREASTDTQYFGPGTRLTVL.

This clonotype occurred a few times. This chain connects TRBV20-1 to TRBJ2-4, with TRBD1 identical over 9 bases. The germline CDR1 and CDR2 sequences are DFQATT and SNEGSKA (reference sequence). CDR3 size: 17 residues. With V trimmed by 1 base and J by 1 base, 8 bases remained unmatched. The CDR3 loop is CSARVGQGRAAKNIQYF. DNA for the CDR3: TGCAGTGCTAGAGTGGGACAGGGACGTGCGGCCAAAAACATTCAGTACTTC.

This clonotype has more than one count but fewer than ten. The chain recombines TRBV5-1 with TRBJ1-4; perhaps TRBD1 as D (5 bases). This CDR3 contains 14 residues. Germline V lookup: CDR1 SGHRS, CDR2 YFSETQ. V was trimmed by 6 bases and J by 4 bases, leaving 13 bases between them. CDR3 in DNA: TGCGCCAGCACCCCGGGACGGAGTAATGAAAAACTGTTTTTT. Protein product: CASTPGRSNEKLFF. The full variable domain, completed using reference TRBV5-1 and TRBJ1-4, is KAGVTQTPRYLIKTRGQQVTLSCSPISGHRSVSWYQQTPGQGLQFLFEYFSETQRNKGNFPGRFSGRQFSNSRSEMNVSTLELGDSALYLCASTPGRSNEKLFFGSGTQLSVL.

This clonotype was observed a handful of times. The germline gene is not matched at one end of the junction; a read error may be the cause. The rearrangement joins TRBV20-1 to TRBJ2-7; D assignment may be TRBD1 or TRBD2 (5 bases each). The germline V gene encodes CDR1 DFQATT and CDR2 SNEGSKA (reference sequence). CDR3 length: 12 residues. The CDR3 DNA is TGCAGTGCCCGGGACGGGTCCTCCGAGCAGTACTTC. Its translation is CSARDGSSEQYF.

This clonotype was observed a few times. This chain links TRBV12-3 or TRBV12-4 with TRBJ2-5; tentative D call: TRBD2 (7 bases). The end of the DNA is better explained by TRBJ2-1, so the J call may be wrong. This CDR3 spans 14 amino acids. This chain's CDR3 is CASIRGASSNEQFF. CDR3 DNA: TGTGCCAGCATCCGGGGGGCTAGCTCCAATGAGCAGTTCTTC.

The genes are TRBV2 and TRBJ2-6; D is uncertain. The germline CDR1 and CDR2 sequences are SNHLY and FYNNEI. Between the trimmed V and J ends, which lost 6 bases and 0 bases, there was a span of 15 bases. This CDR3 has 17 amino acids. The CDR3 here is CASRLGSLSSGANVLTF. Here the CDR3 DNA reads TGTGCCAGCAGGCTAGGATCTTTGAGCTCTGGGGCCAACGTCCTGACTTTC.

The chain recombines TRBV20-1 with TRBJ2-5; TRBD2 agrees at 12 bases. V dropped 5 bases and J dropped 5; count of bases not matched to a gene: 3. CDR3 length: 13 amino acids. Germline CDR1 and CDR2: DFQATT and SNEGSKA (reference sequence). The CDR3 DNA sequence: TGCAGTGCTCTAGCGGGGGGGTTGGAGACCCAGTACTTC. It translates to CSALAGGLETQYF.

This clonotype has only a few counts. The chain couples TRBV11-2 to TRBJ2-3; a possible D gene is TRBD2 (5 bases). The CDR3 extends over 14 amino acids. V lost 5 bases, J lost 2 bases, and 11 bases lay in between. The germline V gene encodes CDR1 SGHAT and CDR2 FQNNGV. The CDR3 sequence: CASSTDGNTDTQYF. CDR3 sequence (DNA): TGTGCCAGCAGCACAGACGGGAACACAGATACGCAGTATTTT.

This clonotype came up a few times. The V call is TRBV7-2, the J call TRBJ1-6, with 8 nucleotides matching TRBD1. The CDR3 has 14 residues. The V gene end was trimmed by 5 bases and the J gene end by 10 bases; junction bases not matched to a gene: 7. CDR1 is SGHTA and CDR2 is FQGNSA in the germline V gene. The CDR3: CASSTDRGYSPLHF. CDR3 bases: TGTGCCAGCAGCACAGACAGGGGTTACTCACCCCTCCACTTT.

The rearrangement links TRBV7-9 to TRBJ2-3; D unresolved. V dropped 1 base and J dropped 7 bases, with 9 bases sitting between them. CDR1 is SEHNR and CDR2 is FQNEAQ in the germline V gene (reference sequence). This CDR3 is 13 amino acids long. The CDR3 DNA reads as TGTGCCAGCAGCTTAGAGACTCACTATACGCAGTATTTT. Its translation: CASSLETHYTQYF.

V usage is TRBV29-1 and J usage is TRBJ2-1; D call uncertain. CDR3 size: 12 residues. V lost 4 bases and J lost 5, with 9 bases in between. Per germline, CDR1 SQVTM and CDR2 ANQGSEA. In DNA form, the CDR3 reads TGCAGCGTTGGCCTTCGGAACAATGAGCAGTTCTTC. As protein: CSVGLRNNEQFF.

The CDR3 coding sequence is TGTGCCAGCAGCCAAGAATCAGAGCAGGGGGCAAGGATGTGGGGAGGTCATACGCAGTATTTT. It is translated as CASSQESEQGARMWGGHTQYF. The rearrangement joins TRBV3-1 to TRBJ2-3; 8 bases agree with TRBD1. Germline values: CDR1 LGHDT, CDR2 YNNKEL (reference sequence). This CDR3 contains 21 residues. Losses at the gene ends were 0 bases for V and 7 bases for J; bases not matched to a gene: 24.

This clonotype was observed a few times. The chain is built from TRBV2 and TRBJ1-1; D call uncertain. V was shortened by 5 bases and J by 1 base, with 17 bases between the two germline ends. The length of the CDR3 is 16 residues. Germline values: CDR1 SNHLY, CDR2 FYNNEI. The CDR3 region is CASSRTQIRENTEAFF. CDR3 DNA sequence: TGTGCCAGCAGTAGGACGCAAATAAGGGAGAACACTGAAGCTTTCTTT.

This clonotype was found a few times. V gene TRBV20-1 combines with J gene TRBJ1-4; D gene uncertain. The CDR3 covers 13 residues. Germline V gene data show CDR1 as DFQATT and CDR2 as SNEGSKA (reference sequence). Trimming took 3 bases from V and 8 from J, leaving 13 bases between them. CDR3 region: CSASGVSVEKLFF. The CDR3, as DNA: TGCAGTGCTAGTGGGGTCAGCGTGGAAAAACTGTTTTTT.